This T cell receptor beta chain was captured by sequencing in a study of blood T cell repertoires in COVID-19 (TCRdb year 2020). Context from the whole study: Samples from collaborators originated in the United States, Italy and Spain and spanned both the acute and convalescent phases of COVID-19. The sample metadata nearly always contained a de-identified subject ID, COVID-19 status, age in years and sex. The repertoires were released in a freely available public database intended as a resource for research on the immune response to SARS-CoV-2. The samples were drawn from the first 160 participants of the ongoing ImmuneRACE study and from 950 to 1,500 subjects provided by 6 global collaborators. The prospective study material was composed of cDNA or gDNA derived from T cells, B-cell-depleted T cells, or PBMCs. Where available, HLA class I and class II types were obtained from metadata supplied by the sample provider rather than from assay-based typing. Deeply sampled blood TCRbeta repertoires from subjects exposed to, actively infected with, or recovered from COVID-19 were included in the dataset.

The immunoSEQ Assay, a bias-controlled multiplex PCR, was used to amplify TCRbeta CDR3 regions from genomic DNA. The authors' pipeline ran thus. The number of nucleated cells in each sample was estimated from the amplification of reference gene primers within the assay. Sequence reads were collapsed and filtered to measure the absolute abundance of every unique TCRbeta CDR3 rearrangement. For each sample, productive Simpson clonality was calculated as the square root of Simpson's diversity index over productive rearrangements. TCRdb carries this immuneACCESS record with in-frame sequences only. Its versions omit some clonotypes, under half of them owing to an unresolved V gene in the studies checked, with the rest unexplained. V, J and clone size derive from that table, while D and trimming were established from the DNA sequence. This sample comprises 75,000 to 95,000 clones, roughly 91% of them detected only once. The ten largest account for roughly 19% of the sample.

With regard to this clone: Its antigen is still unknown. The sample holds no much larger clone one base away, and base qualities are not on file.

The collaborating institutions used their own protocols to collect whole blood in K2EDTA tubes. Collaborator samples were shipped for TCRbeta analysis as frozen whole blood, isolated PBMCs, or DNA extracted from either sample type. Taken from the germline V gene, the CDR1 and CDR2 loops are MDHEN and SYDVKM. Relative to germline, V is missing 8 bases and J is missing 7 bases, with 20 bases of the junction outside any gene match. From the cysteine up to the phenylalanine, the CDR3 has a length of 18 residues. Of all the DNA, just the CDR3 is kept, 54 bases in frame from base 1. What the study reported, not specific to this receptor: The quantity of clinical and demographic metadata differed by source and by participant and was supplied without curation.

This sequence originates from a human donor in a cohort sampled during active COVID-19. Sequencing was carried out using peripheral blood. The chain joins TRBV28 to TRBJ2-7, and TRBD2 aligns with 13 junction nucleotides. CDR3 loop: CASVPGTSGISRTGEQYF. The nucleotide sequence reads as follows: TGTGCCAGCGTTCCGGGGACTAGCGGGATTTCCCGAACGGGGGAGCAGTACTTC.